This entry features one TCR beta chain sequence. This record comes from a study of identical twins. TCRdb re-analysed the 5' RACE reads in MiXCR, keeping a single row per CDR3 protein. In the table there are under 300,000 distinct CDR3 sequences, about an eighth of which are singletons. Trimming removed 1 base at V and 3 bases at J, with 9 bases between. Germline-derived CDR1 and CDR2 are SGHRS and YFSETQ. The CDR3 has 14 amino acids. These sequences were also reported in another study, on yellow fever vaccine responses in identical twins.

Source material: memory (CD45RO+) T cells sorted from blood. The chain couples TRBV5-1 to TRBJ2-3; maybe TRBD2 (5 bases). The sequence was collected from a woman in her late teens or twenties in good health. The CDR3 spells CASSLFGGTDTQYF. As DNA, the CDR3 is TGCGCCAGCAGCTTGTTCGGCGGGACAGATACGCAGTATTTT.